The entry that follows covers one T cell receptor beta chain sequence. These data belong to a study of blood T cell repertoires in COVID-19. On the study more broadly: In each case, the material was cDNA or gDNA derived from T cells, B-cell-depleted T cells, or PBMCs.

Germline V gene lookup returns CDR1 MRHNA and CDR2 SNTAGT. J lost 4 bases, V lost 2 bases, and 2 bases had no gene match. There are 14 residues in the CDR3. Sequencing used immunoSEQ multiplex PCR; TCRdb keeps in-frame clones, though not all of them. The table lists about 59,000 clones, approximately 79% of them singletons. This clonotype was obtained from a human donor in a cohort sampled during active COVID-19. The sample comprised peripheral blood. The rearrangement joins TRBV6-4 to TRBJ1-1; 9 bases align to TRBD1. CDR3 region: CASSDPGQGTEAFF. As DNA, the CDR3 is TGTGCCAGCAGTGACCCGGGACAGGGCACTGAAGCTTTCTTT.